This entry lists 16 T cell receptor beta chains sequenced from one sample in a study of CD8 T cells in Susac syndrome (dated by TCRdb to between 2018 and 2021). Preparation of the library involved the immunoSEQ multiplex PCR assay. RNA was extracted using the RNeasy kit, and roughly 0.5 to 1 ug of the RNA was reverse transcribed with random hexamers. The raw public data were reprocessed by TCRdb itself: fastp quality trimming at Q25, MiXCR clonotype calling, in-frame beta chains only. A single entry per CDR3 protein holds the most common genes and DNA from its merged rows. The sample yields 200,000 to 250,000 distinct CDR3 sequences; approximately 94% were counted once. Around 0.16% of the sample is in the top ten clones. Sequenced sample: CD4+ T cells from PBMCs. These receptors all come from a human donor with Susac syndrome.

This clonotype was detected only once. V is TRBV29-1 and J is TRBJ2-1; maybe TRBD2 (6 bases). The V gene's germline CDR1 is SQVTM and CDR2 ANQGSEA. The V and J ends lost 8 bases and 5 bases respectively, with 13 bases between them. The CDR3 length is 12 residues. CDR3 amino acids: CSLRDLDNEQFF. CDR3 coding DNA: TGCAGCCTCCGGGACTTGGACAATGAGCAGTTCTTC.

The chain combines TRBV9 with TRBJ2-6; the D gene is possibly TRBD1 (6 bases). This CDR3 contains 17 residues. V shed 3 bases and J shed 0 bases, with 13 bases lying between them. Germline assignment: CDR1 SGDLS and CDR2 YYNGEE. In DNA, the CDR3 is TGTGCCAGCAGCGGGACCGGACAGAACTCTGGGGCCAACGTCCTGACTTTC. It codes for CASSGTGQNSGANVLTF.

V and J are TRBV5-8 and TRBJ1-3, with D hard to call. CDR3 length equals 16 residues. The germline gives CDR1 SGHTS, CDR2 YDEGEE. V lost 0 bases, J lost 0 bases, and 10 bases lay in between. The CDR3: CASSLGRDSSGNTIYF. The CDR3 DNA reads TGTGCCAGCAGCTTGGGTCGAGATTCCTCTGGAAACACCATATATTTT.

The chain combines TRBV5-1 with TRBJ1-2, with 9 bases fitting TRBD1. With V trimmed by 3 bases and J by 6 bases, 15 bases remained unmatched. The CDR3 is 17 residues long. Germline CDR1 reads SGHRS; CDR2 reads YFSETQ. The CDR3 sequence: CASSSLGQGVSSNGYTF. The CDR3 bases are TGCGCCAGCAGCTCTCTGGGACAGGGAGTTTCTTCCAATGGCTACACCTTC.

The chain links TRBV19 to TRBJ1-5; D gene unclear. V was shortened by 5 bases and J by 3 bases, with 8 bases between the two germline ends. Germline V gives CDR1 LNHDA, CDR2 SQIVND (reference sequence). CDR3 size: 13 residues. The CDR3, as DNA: TGTGCCAGTAGTTGGAGGGTCAATCAGCCCCAGCATTTT. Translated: CASSWRVNQPQHF.

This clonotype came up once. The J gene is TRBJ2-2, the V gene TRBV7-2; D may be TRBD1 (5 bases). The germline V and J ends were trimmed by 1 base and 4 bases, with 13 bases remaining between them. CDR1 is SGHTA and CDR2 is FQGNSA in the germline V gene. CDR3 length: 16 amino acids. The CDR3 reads CASSLEMGQLTGELFF. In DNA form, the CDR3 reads TGTGCCAGCAGCTTAGAGATGGGGCAGCTCACCGGGGAGCTGTTTTTT.

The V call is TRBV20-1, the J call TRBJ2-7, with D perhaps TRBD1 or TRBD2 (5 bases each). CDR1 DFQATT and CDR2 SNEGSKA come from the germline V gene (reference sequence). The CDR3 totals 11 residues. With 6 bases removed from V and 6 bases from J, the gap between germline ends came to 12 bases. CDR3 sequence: CSAKRGVEQYF. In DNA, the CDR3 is TGCAGTGCCAAGAGAGGGGTCGAGCAGTACTTC.

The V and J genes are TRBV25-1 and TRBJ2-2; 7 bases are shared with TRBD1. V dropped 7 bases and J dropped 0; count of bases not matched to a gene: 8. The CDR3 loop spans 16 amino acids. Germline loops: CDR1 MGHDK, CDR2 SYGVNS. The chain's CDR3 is CASTPGQRTNTGELFF. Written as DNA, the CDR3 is TGTGCCAGCACTCCGGGACAGAGGACGAACACCGGGGAGCTGTTTTTT. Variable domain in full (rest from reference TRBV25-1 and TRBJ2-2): EADIYQTPRYLVIGTGKKITLECSQTMGHDKMYWYQQDPGMELHLIHYSYGVNSTEKGDLSSESTVSRIRTEHFPLTLESARPSHTSQYLCASTPGQRTNTGELFFGEGSRLTVL.

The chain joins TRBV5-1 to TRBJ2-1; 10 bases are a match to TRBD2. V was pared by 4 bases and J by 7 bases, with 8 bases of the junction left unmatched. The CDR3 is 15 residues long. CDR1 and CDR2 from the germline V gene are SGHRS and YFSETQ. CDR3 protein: CASSPSPSGGNEQFF. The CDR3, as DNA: TGCGCCAGCAGCCCAAGCCCTAGCGGGGGAAATGAGCAGTTCTTC.

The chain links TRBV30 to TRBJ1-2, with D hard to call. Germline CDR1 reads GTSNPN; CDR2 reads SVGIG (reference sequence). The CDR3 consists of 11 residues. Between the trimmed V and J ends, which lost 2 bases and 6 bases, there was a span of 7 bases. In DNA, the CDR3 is TGTGCCTGGAGTCTCTCGGATGGCTACACCTTC. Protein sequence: CAWSLSDGYTF.

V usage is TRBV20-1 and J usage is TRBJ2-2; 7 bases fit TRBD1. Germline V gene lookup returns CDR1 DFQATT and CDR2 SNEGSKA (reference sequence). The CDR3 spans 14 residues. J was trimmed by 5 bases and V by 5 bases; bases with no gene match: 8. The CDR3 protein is CSAPPGQLTGELFF. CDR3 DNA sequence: TGCAGTGCTCCCCCGGGACAGTTAACCGGGGAGCTGTTTTTT.

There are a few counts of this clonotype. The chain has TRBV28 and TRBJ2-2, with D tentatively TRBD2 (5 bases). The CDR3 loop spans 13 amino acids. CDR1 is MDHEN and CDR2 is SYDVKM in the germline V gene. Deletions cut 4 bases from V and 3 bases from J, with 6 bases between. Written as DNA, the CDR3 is TGTGCCAGCAGTTCCGGGGACACCGGGGAGCTGTTTTTT. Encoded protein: CASSSGDTGELFF. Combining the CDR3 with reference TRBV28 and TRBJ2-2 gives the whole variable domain DVKVTQSSRYLVKRTGEKVFLECVQDMDHENMFWYRQDPGLGLRLIYFSYDVKMKEKGDIPEGYSVSREKKERFSLILESASTNQTSMYLCASSSGDTGELFFGEGSRLTVL.

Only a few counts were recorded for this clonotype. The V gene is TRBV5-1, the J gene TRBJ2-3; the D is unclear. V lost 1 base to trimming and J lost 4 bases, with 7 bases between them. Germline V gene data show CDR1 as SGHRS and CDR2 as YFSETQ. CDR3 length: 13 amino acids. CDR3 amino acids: CASSLSAADTQYF. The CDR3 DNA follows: TGCGCCAGCAGCTTGAGCGCCGCAGATACGCAGTATTTT.

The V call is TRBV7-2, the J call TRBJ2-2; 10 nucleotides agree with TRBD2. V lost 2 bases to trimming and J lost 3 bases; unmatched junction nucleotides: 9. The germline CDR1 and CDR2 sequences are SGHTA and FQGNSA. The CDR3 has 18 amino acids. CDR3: CASSLPSGGRVDTGELFF. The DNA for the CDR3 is TGTGCCAGCAGCTTACCTAGCGGGGGTAGAGTAGACACCGGGGAGCTGTTTTTT.

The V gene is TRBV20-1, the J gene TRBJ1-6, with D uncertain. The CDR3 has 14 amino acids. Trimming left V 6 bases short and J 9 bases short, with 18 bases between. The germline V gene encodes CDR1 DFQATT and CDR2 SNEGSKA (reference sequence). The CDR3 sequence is CSATFGPSGSPLHF. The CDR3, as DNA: TGCAGTGCCACCTTTGGACCCAGTGGTTCACCCCTCCACTTT.

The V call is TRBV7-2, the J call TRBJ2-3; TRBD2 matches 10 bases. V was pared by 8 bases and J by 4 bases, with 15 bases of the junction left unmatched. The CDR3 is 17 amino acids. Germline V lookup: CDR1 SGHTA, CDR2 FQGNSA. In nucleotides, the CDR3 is TGTGCCAGCCCCTCGGGGAGCGGGGGGGCTGGGCCAGATACGCAGTATTTT. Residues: CASPSGSGGAGPDTQYF. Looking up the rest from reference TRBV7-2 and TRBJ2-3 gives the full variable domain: GAGVSQSPSNKVTEKGKDVELRCDPISGHTALYWYRQSLGQGLEFLIYFQGNSAPDKSGLPSDRFSAERTGGSVSTLTIQRTQQEDSAVYLCASPSGSGGAGPDTQYFGPGTRLTVL.